One sample yielded the 28 T cell receptor beta chains listed below, sequenced in a study of glioma-infiltrating T cells after dendritic cell vaccination. This sample's time point: after dendritic cell vaccination, including at tumor progression/relapse. Profiled with immunoSEQ multiplex PCR; TCRdb holds only in-frame clones, not every one. This table holds 100,000 to 120,000 clones, 90% found once. Material: blood, obtained after dendritic cell vaccination. The receptor set was obtained from a human donor with glioblastoma.

This chain connects TRBV6-6 to TRBJ1-2, with 8 nucleotides matching TRBD1. V lost 6 bases and J lost 5; bases outside the gene matches: 5. Germline-derived CDR1 and CDR2 are MNHNY and SVGAGI (reference sequence). The length of the CDR3 is 13 residues. The CDR3 nucleotides read TGTGCCAGCAGACCTGGACAGGGATATGGCTACACCTTC. This gives the protein CASRPGQGYGYTF.

The chain combines TRBV27 with TRBJ2-7, with TRBD2 as a possible D gene (5 bases). Trimming stripped 2 bases from V and 6 bases from J, with 11 bases between. In germline, CDR1 is MNHEY, CDR2 SMNVEV (reference sequence). The CDR3 has 13 amino acids. DNA for the CDR3: TGTGCCAGCAGTTTAGATCGAGGGATCGAGCAGTACTTC. Translated, it gives CASSLDRGIEQYF.

The V gene is TRBV7-9, the J gene TRBJ2-3; possible D gene TRBD2, 6 bases. The germline gives CDR1 SEHNR, CDR2 FQNEAQ (reference sequence). V lost 3 bases and J lost 2, with 18 bases in between. This CDR3 has 17 amino acids. In DNA, the CDR3 is TGTGCCAGCAGCTTTGGGGAAGGCGGGGCCTTCACAGATACGCAGTATTTT. Residues: CASSFGEGGAFTDTQYF.

This rearrangement joins TRBV4-2 to TRBJ1-3; no clear D gene. V gave up 0 bases and J gave up 0 bases, with 15 bases separating them. CDR1 and CDR2 from the germline V gene are LGHNA and YNFKEQ. The CDR3 runs to 18 residues. This CDR3 reads CASSQEGRVTLSGNTIYF. The DNA for the CDR3 is TGTGCCAGCAGCCAAGAAGGGAGAGTAACCCTCTCTGGAAACACCATATATTTT.

This clone was recorded a few times. J is TRBJ1-4 and V is TRBV30; D gene unclear. The V and J ends lost 3 bases and 8 bases respectively, with 19 bases between them. The CDR3 runs 15 residues. CDR1 is GTSNPN and CDR2 is SVGIG in the germline V gene (reference sequence). The CDR3 here is CAWSHPGPAQEKLFF. Written as DNA, the CDR3 is TGTGCCTGGAGCCATCCGGGTCCGGCCCAGGAAAAACTGTTTTTT.

The chain links TRBV2 to TRBJ1-2; 7 bases match TRBD1. The germline CDR1 and CDR2 sequences are SNHLY and FYNNEI. CDR3 length: 14 residues. Losses at the gene ends were 8 bases for V and 9 bases for J; bases not matched to a gene: 15. The CDR3 sequence: CASDRAGQLSRYTF. CDR3 in DNA: TGTGCCAGCGACAGGGCTGGACAGCTTTCCCGCTACACCTTC.

This sequence joins TRBV5-1 and TRBJ2-5; 11 bases map to TRBD2. The CDR3 runs 15 residues. Germline CDR1 reads SGHRS; CDR2 reads YFSETQ. Trimming removed 4 bases from V and 3 bases from J; junction bases left unmatched: 5. This CDR3 is CASSTGLAEEETQYF. The CDR3 bases are TGCGCCAGCAGCACGGGACTAGCGGAGGAAGAGACCCAGTACTTC.

This sequence joins TRBV5-1 and TRBJ1-2; D not certain. Germline lookup yields CDR1 SGHRS and CDR2 YFSETQ. V lost 0 bases and J lost 4, with 13 bases in between. The CDR3 totals 15 residues. CDR3 protein: CASSLESVTAYGYTF. CDR3 nucleotides: TGCGCCAGCAGCTTGGAGTCCGTAACAGCCTATGGCTACACCTTC.

This sequence joins TRBV2 and TRBJ2-5; D may be TRBD2 (7 bases). Germline CDR1 and CDR2: SNHLY and FYNNEI. Trimming pared 1 base from V and 2 bases from J, leaving 11 bases between. This CDR3 region has 15 residues. The CDR3 region is CASSEGGGPQETQYF. The CDR3 nucleotides are TGTGCCAGCAGTGAAGGGGGGGGCCCACAAGAGACCCAGTACTTC.

The rearrangement joins TRBV6-5 to TRBJ2-3; 8 bases align to TRBD2. CDR1 MNHEY and CDR2 SVGAGI come from the germline V gene. The junction had 7 bases not matched to a gene; V was cut back by 3 bases and J by 2 bases. This CDR3 is 16 amino acids long. CDR3 sequence reads: CASSYLPSGPTDTQYF. The CDR3 DNA sequence: TGTGCCAGCAGTTATTTACCTAGCGGGCCCACAGATACGCAGTATTTT.

Turning to this clone: The junction shows a germline mismatch at one end, possibly a read error. The chain carries TRBV6-6 and TRBJ1-1; 7 positions agree with TRBD1. CDR1 and CDR2 from the germline V gene are MNHNY and SVGAGI (reference sequence). The CDR3 contains 14 residues. The CDR3 DNA follows: TGTGCCATCAGTGAGAACAGGGGTGAGACTGAAGCTTTCTTT. Translating gives CAISENRGETEAFF.

This chain uses TRBV5-4 with TRBJ2-3; 10 bases are shared with TRBD2. This CDR3 region has 15 residues. The ends lost 5 bases at V and 3 bases at J; junction bases unmatched: 6. Germline CDR1 and CDR2: SGHNT and YYREEE (reference sequence). CDR3 coding DNA: TGTGCCAGCAGTCGAGCGGGGGGGCATACAGATACGCAGTATTTT. It translates to CASSRAGGHTDTQYF.

The chain is built from TRBV27 and TRBJ2-1; 8 nucleotides line up with TRBD2. J was trimmed by 3 bases and V by 6 bases; bases with no gene match: 1. This CDR3 region has 13 residues. Germline V gene sequence: CDR1 MNHEY, CDR2 SMNVEV (reference sequence). The CDR3 DNA reads TGTGCCAGCAGGACTAGCGACTACAATGAGCAGTTCTTC. It encodes CASRTSDYNEQFF.

J is TRBJ2-3 and V is TRBV7-9, with TRBD2 matching over 13 bases. V lost 5 bases to trimming and J lost 5 bases; unmatched junction nucleotides: 7. The CDR3 is 16 amino acids. In germline, CDR1 is SEHNR, CDR2 FQNEAQ (reference sequence). The CDR3 loop reads CASSRLAGGLQDTQYF. The DNA of the CDR3 is TGTGCCAGCAGCCGACTAGCGGGGGGACTTCAAGATACGCAGTATTTT.

This clone was detected only a few times. The chain recombines TRBV7-2 with TRBJ1-1; D not certain. Trimming took 2 bases from V and 6 from J, leaving 7 bases between them. CDR3 length: 12 residues. Germline values: CDR1 SGHTA, CDR2 FQGNSA. The CDR3 protein is CASSLFASEAFF. CDR3 nucleotides: TGTGCCAGCAGCTTATTCGCGTCTGAAGCTTTCTTT. Together with reference TRBV7-2 and TRBJ1-1, the CDR3 gives the full variable domain: GAGVSQSPSNKVTEKGKDVELRCDPISGHTALYWYRQSLGQGLEFLIYFQGNSAPDKSGLPSDRFSAERTGGSVSTLTIQRTQQEDSAVYLCASSLFASEAFFGQGTRLTVV.

V and J are TRBV6-5 and TRBJ2-1, with TRBD1 identical over 9 bases. Germline V gene sequence: CDR1 MNHEY, CDR2 SVGAGI. V was clipped by 6 bases and J by 5 bases; unmatched bases: 8. The CDR3 length is 15 residues. CDR3 nucleotides: TGTGCCAGCAGGGGCGGACAGGGGATCCACAATGAGCAGTTCTTC. Amino acid sequence: CASRGGQGIHNEQFF.

V is TRBV18 and J is TRBJ2-5; TRBD2 aligns across 9 bases. The J call may be in error: the DNA end matches TRBJ2-7 better. The CDR3 contains 15 residues. The V gene's germline CDR1 is KGHSH and CDR2 LQKENI. The DNA of the CDR3 is TGTGCCAGCTCACCACGGGCGGGGGGGCCGTCCGAGCAGTACTTC. It yields the protein CASSPRAGGPSEQYF.

CDR3 bases: TGCGCCAGCAGCCCTGAGGGTTCGAACACCGGGGAGCTGTTTTTT. Protein: CASSPEGSNTGELFF. The rearrangement links TRBV4-1 to TRBJ2-2; D may be TRBD2 (5 bases). The germline gives CDR1 MGHRA, CDR2 YSYEKL. Trimming pared 4 bases from V and 0 bases from J, leaving 9 bases between. This CDR3 has 15 residues.

The rearrangement uses TRBV5-4 and TRBJ2-3; the D gene is possibly TRBD1 (6 bases). The V gene lost 0 bases and the J gene lost 5 bases, with 13 bases spanning the gap. Germline V gives CDR1 SGHNT, CDR2 YYREEE (reference sequence). This CDR3 spans 15 amino acids. CDR3 amino acids: CASSLGGPQGDTQYF. CDR3 coding DNA: TGTGCCAGCAGCTTGGGGGGGCCACAAGGAGATACGCAGTATTTT.

The rearrangement uses TRBV4-1 and TRBJ1-3; a possible D gene is TRBD1 (6 bases). V lost 3 bases and J lost 2, with 11 bases in between. Germline V gives CDR1 MGHRA, CDR2 YSYEKL. CDR3 length: 15 amino acids. This CDR3 reads CASSQPGQTGNTIYF. In DNA form, the CDR3 reads TGCGCCAGCAGCCAGCCGGGACAAACTGGAAACACCATATATTTT.

The genes are TRBV27 and TRBJ1-1, with D possibly matching TRBD1 (5 bases). CDR1 MNHEY and CDR2 SMNVEV come from the germline V gene (reference sequence). Trimming left V 8 bases short and J 0 bases short, with 19 bases between. The CDR3 is 16 amino acids. CDR3: CASRPGGGLLNTEAFF. The CDR3 DNA is TGTGCCAGCCGACCGGGGGGGGGTTTACTGAACACTGAAGCTTTCTTT.

The chain has TRBV5-4 and TRBJ2-7, with 9 bases that match TRBD1. Germline CDR1 and CDR2: SGHNT and YYREEE (reference sequence). V gave up 5 bases and J gave up 7 bases; unmatched junction bases: 7. The CDR3 totals 13 residues. The chain's CDR3 is CASSPGTGREQYF. As DNA, the CDR3 is TGTGCCAGCAGTCCCGGGACAGGGCGGGAGCAGTACTTC.

This clone was picked up one time. The V gene is TRBV7-2, the J gene TRBJ1-5, with D perhaps TRBD1 (6 bases). The CDR3 extends over 15 amino acids. Germline assignment: CDR1 SGHTA and CDR2 FQGNSA. V lost 11 bases and J 7 bases, leaving 24 bases between the germline ends. CDR3 amino acids: CALRPKGGAQQPQHF. CDR3 sequence (DNA): TGTGCCCTTCGCCCGAAAGGGGGGGCCCAACAGCCCCAGCATTTT. Full variable domain (rest looked up from reference TRBV7-2 and TRBJ1-5): GAGVSQSPSNKVTEKGKDVELRCDPISGHTALYWYRQSLGQGLEFLIYFQGNSAPDKSGLPSDRFSAERTGGSVSTLTIQRTQQEDSAVYLCALRPKGGAQQPQHFGDGTRLSIL.

J is TRBJ1-1 and V is TRBV27; D uncertain. V was pared by 1 base and J by 2 bases, with 5 bases between. The germline V gene has CDR1 MNHEY and CDR2 SMNVEV (reference sequence). This CDR3 has 13 amino acids. The CDR3 loop reads CASSLFSNTEAFF. The CDR3 DNA is TGTGCCAGCAGTTTATTCAGTAACACTGAAGCTTTCTTT.

For this clone: Other DNA sequences of this sample code for an identical CDR3. The gene calls are TRBV5-8 and TRBJ1-6, with D unresolved. This CDR3 comprises 17 residues. Germline V gene data show CDR1 as SGHTS and CDR2 as YDEGEE. The V end lost 2 bases, the J end lost 13 bases, and 25 bases lay between the germline ends. The CDR3 sequence is CASSFGFTLRGRSPLHF. The CDR3 DNA reads TGTGCCAGCAGCTTTGGCTTTACCCTCCGGGGAAGGTCCCCCCTCCACTTT. The whole variable domain, remainder taken from reference TRBV5-8 and TRBJ1-6, is EAGVTQSPTHLIKTRGQQATLRCSPISGHTSVYWYQQALGLGLQFLLWYDEGEERNRGNFPPRFSGRQFPNYSSELNVNALELEDSALYLCASSFGFTLRGRSPLHFGNGTRLTVT.

This clone was detected a few times. The chain is built from TRBV4-1 and TRBJ2-7; possible D gene TRBD1, 5 bases. This CDR3 has 16 amino acids. Deletions cut 0 bases from V and 0 bases from J, with 12 bases between. From germline, CDR1 is MGHRA and CDR2 YSYEKL. CDR3 protein: CASSQEVGHPSYEQYF. For the CDR3, the DNA is TGCGCCAGCAGCCAAGAAGTGGGGCATCCCTCCTACGAGCAGTACTTC.

The chain recombines TRBV5-4 with TRBJ1-2; 8 bases align to TRBD1. Germline V CDR1 and CDR2: SGHNT, YYREEE (reference sequence). There are 14 residues in the CDR3. V was pared by 4 bases and J by 7 bases, with 9 bases of the junction left unmatched. The CDR3 loop reads CASSNRTGRSGYTF. As DNA, the CDR3 is TGTGCCAGCAGCAACAGGACAGGGAGGTCTGGCTACACCTTC.

This rearrangement joins TRBV29-1 to TRBJ1-1, with D hard to call. The V gene's germline CDR1 is SQVTM and CDR2 ANQGSEA. CDR3 length equals 10 residues. V lost 7 bases and J lost 1, with 4 bases in between. The CDR3 loop is CSGANTEAFF. CDR3 DNA sequence: TGCAGCGGGGCGAACACTGAAGCTTTCTTT.